One sample yielded the 27 T cell receptor beta chains listed below, sequenced in a study of blood T cell repertoires in COVID-19 (dated by TCRdb to the early 2020s). The library was made by the immunoSEQ multiplex PCR assay. TCRdb obtained this table from immuneACCESS and retained in-frame rearrangements with V and J assigned. These tables miss some clones; where compared with another copy, unresolved V genes account for less than half of the shortfall, and the remainder is unexplained. The sample has 250,000 or so clones on record, approximately 82% of them singletons. The ten most abundant clones make up under 2% of the sample. Sequencing used peripheral blood. These receptors all stem from a woman over 75 with acute or convalescent COVID-19.

The chain combines TRBV20-1 with TRBJ1-4; D possibly corresponds to TRBD1 (6 bases). The V and J ends lost 8 bases and 8 bases respectively, with 12 bases between them. The CDR3 runs to 11 residues. The germline CDR1 and CDR2 sequences are DFQATT and SNEGSKA (reference sequence). CDR3 sequence reads: CSHYREEKLFF. The CDR3 nucleotides read TGCAGTCACTACAGGGAAGAAAAACTGTTTTTT.

The table lists this clone with many counts. The rearrangement uses TRBV7-6 and TRBJ2-7; 9 nucleotides agree with TRBD1. The CDR3 totals 15 residues. CDR1 is SGHVS and CDR2 is FNYEAQ in the germline V gene. The ends lost 4 bases at V and 5 bases at J; junction bases unmatched: 9. The DNA of the CDR3 is TGTGCCAGCAGCTCACAGTACAGGGGGCTGAACGAGCAGTACTTC. Translating gives CASSSQYRGLNEQYF.

This clone was observed a handful of times. This chain joins TRBV2 and TRBJ1-1; no reliable D call. The CDR3 totals 12 residues. The V end was cut by 8 bases, the J end by 7 bases, with 14 bases between. The V gene's germline CDR1 is SNHLY and CDR2 FYNNEI. CDR3 sequence: CASGGELGEAFF. The DNA for the CDR3 is TGTGCCAGCGGCGGGGAGTTGGGTGAAGCTTTCTTT.

The CDR3 nucleotides read TGTGCCAGTAATCCCCGCGGGAGCTACCTCACCGGGGAGCTGTTTTTT. It yields the protein CASNPRGSYLTGELFF. The chain uses TRBV6-4 and TRBJ2-2; 7 nucleotides agree with TRBD2. Germline values: CDR1 MRHNA, CDR2 SNTAGT. After removal of 9 bases from V and 4 bases from J, the junction contained 14 bases not matched to a gene. The CDR3 covers 16 residues.

The chain is built from TRBV6-1 and TRBJ2-2, with 8 bases that match TRBD2. Losses at the gene ends were 3 bases for V and 0 bases for J; bases not matched to a gene: 6. CDR1 is MNHNS, CDR2 SASEGT, per germline. The CDR3 runs to 17 residues. In DNA, the CDR3 is TGTGCCAGCAGTGACGGCGGGAGGACCGCGAACACCGGGGAGCTGTTTTTT. This gives the protein CASSDGGRTANTGELFF.

As regards this clone: The identical CDR3 is also encoded by other nucleotide sequences in the sample. V and J are TRBV19 and TRBJ2-2; 8 nucleotides match TRBD1. V trimming: 5 bases; J trimming: 2 bases; junction bases outside the gene matches: 1. CDR3 length equals 14 residues. Germline V gene lookup returns CDR1 LNHDA and CDR2 SQIVND (reference sequence). The CDR3 sequence is CASSDRGNTGELFF. In DNA form, the CDR3 reads TGTGCCAGTAGTGACAGGGGTAACACCGGGGAGCTGTTTTTT.

The rearrangement joins TRBV19 to TRBJ2-1; no clear D. Per germline, CDR1 LNHDA and CDR2 SQIVND (reference sequence). The germline V and J ends were trimmed by 0 bases and 3 bases, with 9 bases remaining between them. This CDR3 is 15 amino acids long. DNA of the CDR3: TGTGCCAGTAGTATAGAGGTGGGCTTCTACAATGAGCAGTTCTTC. Translation gives CASSIEVGFYNEQFF. Using reference TRBV19 and TRBJ2-1 for the parts outside the CDR3, the full variable domain is DGGITQSPKYLFRKEGQNVTLSCEQNLNHDAMYWYRQDPGQGLRLIYYSQIVNDFQKGDIAEGYSVSREKKESFPLTVTSAQKNPTAFYLCASSIEVGFYNEQFFGPGTRLTVL.

This clone was detected only once. The V gene is TRBV6-5, the J gene TRBJ1-1; 7 bases fit TRBD1. Germline V CDR1 and CDR2: MNHEY, SVGAGI. This CDR3 region has 14 residues. With 6 bases clipped from V and 0 bases from J, the junction kept 4 bases outside the gene matches. The CDR3 coding sequence is TGTGCCAGCAGCCCAGGGGGACTGAACACTGAAGCTTTCTTT. This translates into CASSPGGLNTEAFF.

This chain connects TRBV9 to TRBJ2-2, with 13 bases identical to TRBD2. CDR1 and CDR2 (germline): SGDLS, YYNGEE. The ends lost 4 bases at V and 6 bases at J; junction bases unmatched: 12. The CDR3 has 18 residues. The CDR3, as DNA: TGTGCCAGCAGCTCAAGGGGGGGACTAGCGGGGTTCGCCGGGGAGCTGTTTTTT. Translated: CASSSRGGLAGFAGELFF.

V gene TRBV4-2 combines with J gene TRBJ2-7, with TRBD1 as a possible D gene (5 bases). With 1 base removed from V and 2 bases from J, the gap between germline ends came to 15 bases. Germline CDR1 is LGHNA and CDR2 is YNFKEQ. The CDR3 extends over 16 amino acids. CDR3 residues: CASSQAQPDRTYEQYF. The CDR3 nucleotides read TGTGCCAGCAGCCAAGCACAACCCGACAGAACCTACGAGCAGTACTTC.

V and J are TRBV2 and TRBJ2-5; weak D call: TRBD2 (6 bases). The germline V gene has CDR1 SNHLY and CDR2 FYNNEI. The CDR3 has 14 residues. The V end lost 6 bases, the J end lost 5 bases, and 16 bases lay between the germline ends. The CDR3 region has the DNA TGTGCCAGCAGCGGATGGGGAGGTCGGGAGACCCAGTACTTC. Protein sequence: CASSGWGGRETQYF.

This rearrangement joins TRBV6-2 or TRBV6-3 to TRBJ2-2; 16 bases are shared with TRBD2. The V gene's germline CDR1 is MNHEY and CDR2 SVGEGT. Trimming removed 2 bases from V and 7 bases from J; junction bases left unmatched: 10. This CDR3 is 19 amino acids long. The CDR3 spells CASSYGTSGRASVIGELFF. CDR3 in DNA: TGTGCCAGCAGTTACGGGACTAGCGGGAGGGCCTCGGTTATCGGGGAGCTGTTTTTT.

This chain uses TRBV18 with TRBJ1-6; 10 positions match TRBD1. CDR1 and CDR2 from the germline V gene are KGHSH and LQKENI. CDR3 size: 14 residues. V shed 4 bases and J 8 bases; nucleotides not matched to a gene: 2. The CDR3 DNA reads TGTGCCAGCTCACGAGGGACAGGGGATTCACCCCTCCACTTT. This sequence encodes CASSRGTGDSPLHF.

The chain employs TRBV18 and TRBJ1-2; TRBD1 agrees at 7 bases. Germline lookup yields CDR1 KGHSH and CDR2 LQKENI. The J segment lost 4 bases and the V segment lost 6 bases, leaving 5 bases of the junction unmatched. The CDR3 totals 13 residues. The CDR3 region has the DNA TGTGCCAGCTCTCAGGGGGTAGGCTATGGCTACACCTTC. This encodes CASSQGVGYGYTF.

V and J are TRBV7-2 and TRBJ2-3; the match to TRBD2 covers 8 bases. Germline loops: CDR1 SGHTA, CDR2 FQGNSA. The CDR3 consists of 17 residues. V lost 1 base and J lost 4; bases outside the gene matches: 10. The CDR3 sequence is CASSLVSRASGSDTQYF. CDR3 nucleotide sequence: TGTGCCAGCAGCTTAGTGAGTCGCGCTAGCGGGTCAGATACGCAGTATTTT.

In DNA form, the CDR3 reads TGTGCCAGCAGCCAAGGGCCGAACCAACAGTACTTC. Its protein product is CASSQGPNQQYF. This chain joins TRBV14 and TRBJ2-7, with D unclear. CDR3 length equals 12 residues. Germline V CDR1 and CDR2: SGHDN, FVKESK. V lost 1 base and J 10 bases, leaving 11 bases between the germline ends.

The chain combines TRBV7-9 with TRBJ2-5, with TRBD2 matching over 8 bases. The J segment lost 5 bases and the V segment lost 1 base, leaving 6 bases of the junction unmatched. CDR3 length equals 15 residues. Germline V gene sequence: CDR1 SEHNR, CDR2 FQNEAQ (reference sequence). CDR3 region: CASSLGGGHSETQYF. The DNA of the CDR3 is TGTGCCAGCAGCTTAGGCGGGGGGCATTCGGAGACCCAGTACTTC.

The V and J genes are TRBV7-2 and TRBJ2-3; 11 positions agree with TRBD1. This CDR3 region has 15 residues. Trimming cost V 6 bases and J 6 bases; bases outside gene matches: 8. CDR1 is SGHTA and CDR2 is FQGNSA in the germline V gene. The chain's CDR3 is CASSRTGGASDTQYF. The CDR3 bases are TGTGCCAGCAGTCGGACAGGGGGCGCATCCGATACGCAGTATTTT. The full variable domain, its missing parts supplied by reference TRBV7-2 and TRBJ2-3, is GAGVSQSPSNKVTEKGKDVELRCDPISGHTALYWYRQSLGQGLEFLIYFQGNSAPDKSGLPSDRFSAERTGGSVSTLTIQRTQQEDSAVYLCASSRTGGASDTQYFGPGTRLTVL.

This clone has only one observation. This chain connects TRBV5-1 to TRBJ2-1, with D tentatively TRBD2 (6 bases). The V and J ends lost 5 bases and 4 bases respectively, with 13 bases between them. This CDR3 contains 14 residues. The germline CDR1 and CDR2 sequences are SGHRS and YFSETQ. The chain's CDR3 is CASSSGSLYNEQFF. The DNA of the CDR3 is TGCGCCAGCAGTAGCGGATCTCTTTACAATGAGCAGTTCTTC.

The gene calls are TRBV6-1 and TRBJ1-6; a possible D gene is TRBD1 (5 bases). CDR3 size: 15 residues. V was shortened by 2 bases and J by 3 bases, with 8 bases between the two germline ends. CDR1 and CDR2 from the germline V gene are MNHNS and SASEGT. The CDR3 loop is CASSERGNYNSPLHF. The DNA of the CDR3 is TGTGCCAGCAGTGAAAGGGGAAACTATAATTCACCCCTCCACTTT.

In its sample, this clone was seen once. The chain has TRBV7-3 and TRBJ2-3; 7 bases match TRBD2. V was clipped by 1 base and J by 2 bases; unmatched bases: 9. This CDR3 is 17 amino acids long. Germline loops: CDR1 SGHTA, CDR2 FQGTGA. The CDR3 loop reads CASSLIPGSGVTDTQYF. Here the CDR3 DNA reads TGTGCCAGCAGCTTAATTCCGGGAAGCGGGGTCACAGATACGCAGTATTTT.

This clone was seen a handful of times. The rearrangement links TRBV14 to TRBJ1-2; D call uncertain. In germline, CDR1 is SGHDN, CDR2 FVKESK. The CDR3 consists of 14 residues. V was shortened by 4 bases and J by 3 bases, with 12 bases between the two germline ends. CDR3 loop: CASSLGRQDYGYTF. The CDR3, as DNA: TGTGCCAGCAGCCTCGGAAGGCAGGACTATGGCTACACCTTC.

This clone was picked up one time. V is TRBV4-2 and J is TRBJ1-2; D remains ambiguous. The CDR3 is 14 amino acids. Between the trimmed V and J ends, which lost 2 bases and 6 bases, there was a span of 13 bases. CDR1 is LGHNA and CDR2 is YNFKEQ in the germline V gene. CDR3 region: CASSQSPDRDGYTF. The CDR3 region has the DNA TGTGCCAGCAGCCAATCCCCTGATCGGGATGGCTACACCTTC.

This clone appeared a single time. The chain joins TRBV7-2 to TRBJ1-5, with 8 bases fitting TRBD1. Per germline, CDR1 SGHTA and CDR2 FQGNSA. With V trimmed by 3 bases and J by 0 bases, 4 bases remained unmatched. The length of the CDR3 is 16 residues. CDR3 DNA sequence: TGTGCCAGCAGCTTCCAGGGGGCTTATAGCAATCAGCCCCAGCATTTT. Translation: CASSFQGAYSNQPQHF.

The chain combines TRBV7-2 with TRBJ2-5, with 10 bases aligning to TRBD2. This CDR3 is 17 amino acids long. Germline V CDR1 and CDR2: SGHTA, FQGNSA. V shed 0 bases and J 5 bases; nucleotides not matched to a gene: 9. The CDR3 coding sequence is TGTGCCAGCAGCTTAGCCGGGCAGCGGGGGGGCCTGGAGACCCAGTACTTC. It codes for CASSLAGQRGGLETQYF.

As for this clone: Compared with germline, one end of the junction differs, possibly owing to a read error. This chain joins TRBV5-3 and TRBJ1-1, with D possibly being TRBD1 (6 bases). TRBV5-3 is treated as an ORF (open reading frame) with a function not yet certain. This CDR3 spans 13 amino acids. The CDR3 DNA reads as TGTGCCAGAAGTTTGGAAGGGGGTTCAGAAGCTTTCTTT. Translating it yields CARSLEGGSEAFF.

The genes are TRBV7-2 and TRBJ2-3; D is possibly TRBD2 (6 bases). V lost 1 base, J lost 2 bases, and 13 bases lay in between. The CDR3 consists of 16 residues. Germline CDR1 SGHTA, CDR2 FQGNSA. The CDR3 bases are TGTGCCAGCAGCTTAGGCCGGGGACTTTTCACAGATACGCAGTATTTT. This sequence encodes CASSLGRGLFTDTQYF. Using reference TRBV7-2 and TRBJ2-3 for the parts outside the CDR3, the full variable domain is GAGVSQSPSNKVTEKGKDVELRCDPISGHTALYWYRQSLGQGLEFLIYFQGNSAPDKSGLPSDRFSAERTGGSVSTLTIQRTQQEDSAVYLCASSLGRGLFTDTQYFGPGTRLTVL.